This passage covers 8 T cell receptor beta chains from one sample sequenced in a study of cytotoxic CD8 clonotypes in ibrutinib-treated CLL. The assay was immunoSEQ multiplex PCR, and TCRdb's table has in-frame clones only and misses some. The table has 150,000 or so clones, roughly 80% seen once. The sample consisted of PBMCs, taken after 12 months of ibrutinib treatment. These receptors originate from a human donor with chronic lymphocytic leukemia.

This chain connects TRBV27 to TRBJ2-7; TRBD2 matches 7 bases. The CDR3 runs 15 residues. The V gene's germline CDR1 is MNHEY and CDR2 SMNVEV (reference sequence). The V and J ends lost 6 bases and 1 base, in that order; junction bases with no gene match: 9. The DNA for the CDR3 is TGTGCCAGCAGCCATGGCGGCGGGAGTTCCTACGAGCAGTACTTC. Its protein is CASSHGGGSSYEQYF.

This clone was picked up one time. The V call is TRBV30, the J call TRBJ2-1; D perhaps matches TRBD2 (6 bases). Germline assignment: CDR1 GTSNPN and CDR2 SVGIG (reference sequence). This CDR3 is 15 amino acids long. V lost 5 bases, J lost 1 base, and 15 bases lay in between. The CDR3 region is CAWGVAALSYNEQFF. The CDR3 coding sequence is TGTGCCTGGGGGGTAGCGGCCTTATCCTACAATGAGCAGTTCTTC.

This clone was detected ten times or more. The chain combines TRBV5-1 with TRBJ1-3; D unresolved. The V end lost 0 bases, the J end lost 0 bases, and 10 bases lay between the germline ends. Germline V gene sequence: CDR1 SGHRS, CDR2 YFSETQ. CDR3 size: 16 residues. This CDR3 reads CASSLGRFTSGNTIYF. For the CDR3, the DNA is TGCGCCAGCAGCTTGGGGCGGTTCACCTCTGGAAACACCATATATTTT.

The V call is TRBV6-1, the J call TRBJ1-2, with D perhaps TRBD1 (6 bases). CDR1 MNHNS and CDR2 SASEGT come from the germline V gene. The CDR3 extends over 15 amino acids. Trimming removed 1 base from V and 6 bases from J, with 15 bases in between. Here the CDR3 DNA reads TGTGCCAGCAGTGAAGGGGCAGCAGGGGTCGATGGCTACACCTTC. Its translation: CASSEGAAGVDGYTF.

V is TRBV2 and J is TRBJ2-5, with D possibly TRBD1 on 5 matching bases. Germline V CDR1 and CDR2: SNHLY, FYNNEI. V dropped 6 bases and J dropped 1 base, with 9 bases sitting between them. The CDR3 is 13 residues long. CDR3 protein: CASRTDSQETQYF. DNA of the CDR3: TGTGCCAGCAGGACCGACAGCCAAGAGACCCAGTACTTC.

The V gene is TRBV18, the J gene TRBJ1-4; maybe TRBD1 (6 bases). The CDR3 spans 14 residues. From germline, CDR1 is KGHSH and CDR2 LQKENI. V lost 6 bases and J 0 bases, leaving 8 bases between the germline ends. The CDR3 reads CASSGQTTNEKLFF. CDR3 in DNA: TGTGCCAGCTCCGGACAGACAACTAATGAAAAACTGTTTTTT.

This clone has only a few counts. This rearrangement joins TRBV5-1 to TRBJ1-2, with TRBD1 matching 11 bases. This CDR3 spans 15 amino acids. Germline CDR1 SGHRS, CDR2 YFSETQ. V was clipped by 0 bases and J by 4 bases; unmatched bases: 2. The DNA for the CDR3 is TGCGCCAGCAGCTTGGACGGGACAGGGGGCTATGGCTACACCTTC. It yields the protein CASSLDGTGGYGYTF. Based on the CDR3 plus reference TRBV5-1 and TRBJ1-2, the full variable domain is KAGVTQTPRYLIKTRGQQVTLSCSPISGHRSVSWYQQTPGQGLQFLFEYFSETQRNKGNFPGRFSGRQFSNSRSEMNVSTLELGDSALYLCASSLDGTGGYGYTFGSGTRLTVV.

This clone was recorded a few times. The DNA of the CDR3 is TGTGCCTGGAGTAAGCGCGGGGAGCTGTTTTTT. Translating it yields CAWSKRGELFF. The gene calls are TRBV30 and TRBJ2-2; D is ambiguous. V was shortened by 2 bases and J by 7 bases, with 5 bases between the two germline ends. Germline V CDR1 and CDR2: GTSNPN, SVGIG (reference sequence). This CDR3 contains 11 residues.